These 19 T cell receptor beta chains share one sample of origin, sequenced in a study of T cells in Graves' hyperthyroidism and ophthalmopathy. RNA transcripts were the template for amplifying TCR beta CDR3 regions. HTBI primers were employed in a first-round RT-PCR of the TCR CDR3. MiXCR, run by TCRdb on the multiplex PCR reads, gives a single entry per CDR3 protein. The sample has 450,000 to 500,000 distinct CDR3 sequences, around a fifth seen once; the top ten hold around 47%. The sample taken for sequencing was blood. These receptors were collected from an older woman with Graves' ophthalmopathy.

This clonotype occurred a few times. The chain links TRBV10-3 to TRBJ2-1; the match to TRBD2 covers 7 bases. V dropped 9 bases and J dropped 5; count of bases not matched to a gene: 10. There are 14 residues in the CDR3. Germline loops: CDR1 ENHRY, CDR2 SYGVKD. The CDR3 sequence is CAISLAGVNNEQFF. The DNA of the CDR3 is TGTGCCATTTCCTTGGCGGGAGTTAACAATGAGCAGTTCTTC.

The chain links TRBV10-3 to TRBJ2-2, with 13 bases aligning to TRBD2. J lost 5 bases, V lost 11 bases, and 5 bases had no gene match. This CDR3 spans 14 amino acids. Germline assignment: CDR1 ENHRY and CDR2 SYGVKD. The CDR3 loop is CAGGLAGATGELFF. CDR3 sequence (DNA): TGTGCCGGTGGACTAGCGGGAGCTACCGGGGAGCTGTTTTTT.

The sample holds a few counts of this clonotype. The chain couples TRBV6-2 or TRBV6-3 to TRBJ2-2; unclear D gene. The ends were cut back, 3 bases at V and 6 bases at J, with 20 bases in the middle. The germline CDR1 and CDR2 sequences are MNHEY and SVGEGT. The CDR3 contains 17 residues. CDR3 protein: CASSYRRSPVSPGELFF. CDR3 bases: TGTGCCAGCAGTTATAGGAGATCACCCGTCTCCCCCGGGGAGCTGTTTTTT.

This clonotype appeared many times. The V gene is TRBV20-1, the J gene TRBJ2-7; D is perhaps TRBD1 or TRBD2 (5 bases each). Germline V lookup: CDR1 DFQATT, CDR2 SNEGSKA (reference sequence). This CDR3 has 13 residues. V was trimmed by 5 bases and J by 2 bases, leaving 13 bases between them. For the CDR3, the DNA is TGCAGTGCTGTCGGTGGGACCCCCTACGAGCAGTACTTC. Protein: CSAVGGTPYEQYF.

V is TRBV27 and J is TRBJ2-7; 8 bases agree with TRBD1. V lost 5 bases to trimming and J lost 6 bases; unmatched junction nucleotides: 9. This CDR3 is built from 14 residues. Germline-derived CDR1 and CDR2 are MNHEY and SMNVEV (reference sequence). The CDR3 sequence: CASSPWTGFREQYF. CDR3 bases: TGTGCCAGCAGTCCCTGGACAGGGTTTCGCGAGCAGTACTTC.

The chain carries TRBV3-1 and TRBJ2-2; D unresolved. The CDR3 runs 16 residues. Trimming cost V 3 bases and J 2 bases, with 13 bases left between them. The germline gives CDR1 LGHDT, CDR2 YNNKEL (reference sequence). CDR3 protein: CASSQCRCTNTGELFF. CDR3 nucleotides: TGTGCCAGCAGCCAGTGTCGGTGTACAAACACCGGGGAGCTGTTTTTT.

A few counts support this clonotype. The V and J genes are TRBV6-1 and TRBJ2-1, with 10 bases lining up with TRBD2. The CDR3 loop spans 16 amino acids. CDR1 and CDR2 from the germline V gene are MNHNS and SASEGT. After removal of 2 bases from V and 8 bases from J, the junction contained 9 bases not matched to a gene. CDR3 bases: TGTGCCAGCAGTGAAACAGGGTTTAGCGGGAGGTATGAGCAGTTCTTC. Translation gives CASSETGFSGRYEQFF.

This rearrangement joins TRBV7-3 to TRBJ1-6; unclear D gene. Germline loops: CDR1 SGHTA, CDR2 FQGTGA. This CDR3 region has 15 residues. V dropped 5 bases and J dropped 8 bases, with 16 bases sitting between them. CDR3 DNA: TGTGCCAGCAGCCAAGAGGTCGGGCCCTATTCACCCCTCCACTTT. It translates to CASSQEVGPYSPLHF. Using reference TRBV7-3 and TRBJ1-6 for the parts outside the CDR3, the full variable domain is GAGVSQTPSNKVTEKGKYVELRCDPISGHTALYWYRQSLGQGPEFLIYFQGTGAADDSGLPNDRFFAVRPEGSVSTLKIQRTERGDSAVYLCASSQEVGPYSPLHFGNGTRLTVT.

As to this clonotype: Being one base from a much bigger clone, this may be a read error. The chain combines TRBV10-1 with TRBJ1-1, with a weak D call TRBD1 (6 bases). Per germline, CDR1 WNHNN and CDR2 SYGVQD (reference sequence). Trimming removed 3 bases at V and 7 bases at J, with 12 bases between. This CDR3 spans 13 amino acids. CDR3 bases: TGCGCCAGCAGTGAATCCCAGGACAGTGAAGCTTTCTTT. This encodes CASSESQDSEAFF.

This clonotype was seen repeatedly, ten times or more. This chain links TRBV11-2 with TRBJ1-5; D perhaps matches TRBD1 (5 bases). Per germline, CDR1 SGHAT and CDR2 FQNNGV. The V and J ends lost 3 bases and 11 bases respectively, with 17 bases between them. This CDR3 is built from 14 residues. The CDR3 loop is CASSLTDGTQAQHF. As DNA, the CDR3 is TGTGCCAGCAGCTTGACGGACGGGACCCAGGCCCAGCATTTT.

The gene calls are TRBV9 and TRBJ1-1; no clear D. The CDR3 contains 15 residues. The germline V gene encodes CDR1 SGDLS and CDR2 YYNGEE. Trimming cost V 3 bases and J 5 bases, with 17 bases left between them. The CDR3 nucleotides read TGTGCCAGCAGCGCCGGAGTAATTTCGAGTACTGAAGCTTTCTTT. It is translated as CASSAGVISSTEAFF.

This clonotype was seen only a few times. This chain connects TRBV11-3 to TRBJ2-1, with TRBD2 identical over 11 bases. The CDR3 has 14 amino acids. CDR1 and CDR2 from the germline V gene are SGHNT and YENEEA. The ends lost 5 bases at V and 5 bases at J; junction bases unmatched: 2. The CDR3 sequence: CASSLLAGDNEQFF. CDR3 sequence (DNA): TGTGCCAGCAGCCTACTAGCGGGAGACAATGAGCAGTTCTTC.

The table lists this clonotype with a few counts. The CDR3 protein is CSARVGLAGVAKNIQYF. The CDR3 nucleotides are TGCAGTGCTAGAGTAGGACTAGCGGGAGTTGCCAAAAACATTCAGTACTTC. V is TRBV20-1 and J is TRBJ2-4; TRBD2 matches 13 bases. With 1 base clipped from V and 1 base from J, the junction kept 4 bases outside the gene matches. Germline loops: CDR1 DFQATT, CDR2 SNEGSKA (reference sequence). This CDR3 has 17 residues.

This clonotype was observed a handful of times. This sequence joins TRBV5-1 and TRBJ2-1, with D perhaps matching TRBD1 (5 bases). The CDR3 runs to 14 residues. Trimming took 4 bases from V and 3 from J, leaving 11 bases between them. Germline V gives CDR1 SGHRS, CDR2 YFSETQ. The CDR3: CASSPGKIYNEQFF. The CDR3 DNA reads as TGCGCCAGCAGCCCAGGGAAGATCTACAATGAGCAGTTCTTC. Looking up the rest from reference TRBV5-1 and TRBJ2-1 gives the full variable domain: KAGVTQTPRYLIKTRGQQVTLSCSPISGHRSVSWYQQTPGQGLQFLFEYFSETQRNKGNFPGRFSGRQFSNSRSEMNVSTLELGDSALYLCASSPGKIYNEQFFGPGTRLTVL.

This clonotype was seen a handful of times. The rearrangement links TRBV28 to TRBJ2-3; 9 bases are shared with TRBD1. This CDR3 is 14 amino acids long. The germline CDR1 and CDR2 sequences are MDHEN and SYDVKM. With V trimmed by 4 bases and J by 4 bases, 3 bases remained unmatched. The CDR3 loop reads CASSSGQGADTQYF. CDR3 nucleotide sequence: TGTGCCAGCAGTTCGGGACAGGGTGCAGATACGCAGTATTTT.

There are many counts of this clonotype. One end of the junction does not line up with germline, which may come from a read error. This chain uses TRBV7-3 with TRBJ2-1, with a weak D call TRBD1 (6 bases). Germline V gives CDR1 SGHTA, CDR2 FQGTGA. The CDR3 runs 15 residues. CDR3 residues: CASSLTGSPYNEQFF. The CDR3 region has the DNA TGTGCCAGCAGCCTAACAGGGAGTCCCTACAATGAGCAGTTCTTC.

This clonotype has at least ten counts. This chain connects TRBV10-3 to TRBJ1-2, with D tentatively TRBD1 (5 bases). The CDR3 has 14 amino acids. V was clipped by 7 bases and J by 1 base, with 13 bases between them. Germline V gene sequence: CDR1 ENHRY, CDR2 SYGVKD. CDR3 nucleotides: TGTGCCATCAAACCGGGACCCCTTAACTATGGCTACACCTTC. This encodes CAIKPGPLNYGYTF.

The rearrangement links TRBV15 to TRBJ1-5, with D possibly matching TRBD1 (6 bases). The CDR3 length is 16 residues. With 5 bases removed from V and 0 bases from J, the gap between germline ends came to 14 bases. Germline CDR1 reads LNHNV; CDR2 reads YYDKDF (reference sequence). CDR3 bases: TGTGCCACCAGCCGCCCCGACAGGTATAGCAATCAGCCCCAGCATTTT. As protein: CATSRPDRYSNQPQHF.

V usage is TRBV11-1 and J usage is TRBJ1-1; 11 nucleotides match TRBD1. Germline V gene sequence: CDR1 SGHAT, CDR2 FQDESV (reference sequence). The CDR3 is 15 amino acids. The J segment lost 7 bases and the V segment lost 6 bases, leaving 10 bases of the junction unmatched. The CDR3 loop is CASSSPWDRGIEAFF. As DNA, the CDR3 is TGTGCCAGCAGTTCCCCTTGGGACAGGGGGATTGAAGCTTTCTTT.